A selection of T cell receptor beta chains follows, all from one sample in a study of T cells after somatic rescue of genetic block. Sequencing was performed with immunoSEQ multiplex PCR; in TCRdb, only in-frame clones are kept and a portion is missing. This table has approximately 15,000 clones, roughly 70% appearing once. The sample consisted of peripheral blood mononuclear cells (PBMCs). These receptors all come from a man aged 18 to 30. CDR3s include the opening cysteine and the closing phenylalanine or tryptophan. D genes are given only for firm matches. Clone size is not always given. Where it is, it says once, few, many or a class for expanded clones.

clone_size | j_call | d_call | v_call | cdr3_nt | cdr3_aa
few | TRBJ2-2 | . | TRBV7-3 | TGTGCCAGCAGCTTGACTAGGACCGGGGAGCTGTTTTTT | CASSLTRTGELFF
few | TRBJ2-5 | TRBD1 | TRBV5-6 | TGTGCCAGCAGCTTTCTCAGGACAGGCCAGTACTTC | CASSFLRTGQYF
. | TRBJ1-5 | . | TRBV6-1 | TGTGCCAGCAGTGACGACAGGTTCAATCAGCCCCAGCATTTT | CASSDDRFNQPQHF
once | TRBJ2-7 | TRBD2 | TRBV14 | TGTGCCAGCAGCCCAGGACTAGCGGGGGGGTTTACCTACGAGCAGTACTTC | CASSPGLAGGFTYEQYF
. | TRBJ1-2 | . | TRBV7-9 | TGTGCCAGCAGCCCCCGGCGGTACGCTAACTATGGCTACACCTTC | CASSPRRYANYGYTF
few | TRBJ2-7 | TRBD1 | TRBV18 | TGTGCCAGCTCACGGGACAGGGTTAACTACGAGCAGTACTTC | CASSRDRVNYEQYF
. | TRBJ2-1 | TRBD1 | TRBV19 | TGTGCCAGTAGTATAGAGGGACAGCCAGATTACAATGAGCAGTTCTTC | CASSIEGQPDYNEQFF
few | TRBJ2-7 | . | TRBV11-2 | TGTGCCAGCAGCTTAGAGGGGGACTTCTACGAGCAGTACTTC | CASSLEGDFYEQYF
. | TRBJ2-7 | . | TRBV7-6 | TGTGCCAGCAGCTTAGGGCGCGGGGAGCAGTACTTC | CASSLGRGEQYF
. | TRBJ2-7 | . | TRBV9 | TGTGCCAGCAGCGTAGACGGCCGCGAGCAGTACTTC | CASSVDGREQYF